This record covers a single T cell receptor beta chain. Its antigen is currently unknown. These data come from a study of response to subunit inactivated influenza vaccine. Study findings and constraints: Each seasonal influenza vaccination recruits few new T cells, the authors suggested.

Germline V gives CDR1 DFQATT, CDR2 SNEGSKA (reference sequence). The CDR3 covers 14 residues. V dropped 5 bases and J dropped 6; count of bases not matched to a gene: 11. TCRdb passed the RT-PCR reads through MiXCR, listing each CDR3 protein once. This table holds about 780,000 distinct CDR3 sequences, less than 20% found once. The receptor was derived from a man aged 50-60 years who received an inactivated influenza vaccine. The rearrangement joins TRBV20-1 to TRBJ2-7, with 9 bases aligning to TRBD1. The sample consisted of PBMCs from blood, taken roughly 5 days after vaccination. The chain's CDR3 is CSAVRGTGPSEQYF. The CDR3 DNA sequence: TGCAGTGCTGTAAGAGGGACAGGGCCTTCCGAGCAGTACTTC.